The present entry profiles one T cell receptor (beta chain) with its context. The entry originates in a study of blood T cell repertoires in COVID-19. Study overall: Whether acute or convalescent, the COVID-19 samples came from the United States, Italy and Spain.

The CDR3 is 14 residues long. The ends were cut back, 6 bases at V and 5 bases at J, with 14 bases in the middle. CDR1 and CDR2 from the germline V gene are LNHDA and SQIVND (reference sequence). The assay was immunoSEQ multiplex PCR, and TCRdb's table has in-frame clones only and misses some. The data show a few hundred thousand clones, roughly 89% seen once. The sequenced sample consisted of peripheral blood. The rearrangement links TRBV19 to TRBJ1-5; D might be TRBD1 (6 bases). This receptor was identified in a man aged 60 to 75 who had recovered from COVID-19. The CDR3 region is CASRVGGFHQPQHF. The CDR3 coding sequence is TGTGCCAGTAGAGTAGGGGGATTCCATCAGCCCCAGCATTTT.